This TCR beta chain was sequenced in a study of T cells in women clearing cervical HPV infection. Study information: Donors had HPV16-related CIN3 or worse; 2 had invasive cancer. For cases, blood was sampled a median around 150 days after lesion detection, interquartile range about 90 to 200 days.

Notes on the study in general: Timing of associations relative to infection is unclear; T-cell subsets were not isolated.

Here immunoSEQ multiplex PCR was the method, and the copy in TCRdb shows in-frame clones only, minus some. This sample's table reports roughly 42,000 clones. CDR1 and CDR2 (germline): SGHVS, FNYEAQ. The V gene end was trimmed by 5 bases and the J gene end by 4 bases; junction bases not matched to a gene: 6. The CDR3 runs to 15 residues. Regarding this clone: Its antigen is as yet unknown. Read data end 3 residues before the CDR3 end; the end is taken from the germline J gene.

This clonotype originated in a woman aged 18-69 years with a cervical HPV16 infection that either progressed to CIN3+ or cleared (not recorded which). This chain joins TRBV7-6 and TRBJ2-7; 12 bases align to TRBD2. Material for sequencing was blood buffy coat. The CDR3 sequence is CASSRTSGVSYEQYF. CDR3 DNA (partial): TGTGCCAGCAGCCGGACTAGCGGGGTTTCGTACGAG.